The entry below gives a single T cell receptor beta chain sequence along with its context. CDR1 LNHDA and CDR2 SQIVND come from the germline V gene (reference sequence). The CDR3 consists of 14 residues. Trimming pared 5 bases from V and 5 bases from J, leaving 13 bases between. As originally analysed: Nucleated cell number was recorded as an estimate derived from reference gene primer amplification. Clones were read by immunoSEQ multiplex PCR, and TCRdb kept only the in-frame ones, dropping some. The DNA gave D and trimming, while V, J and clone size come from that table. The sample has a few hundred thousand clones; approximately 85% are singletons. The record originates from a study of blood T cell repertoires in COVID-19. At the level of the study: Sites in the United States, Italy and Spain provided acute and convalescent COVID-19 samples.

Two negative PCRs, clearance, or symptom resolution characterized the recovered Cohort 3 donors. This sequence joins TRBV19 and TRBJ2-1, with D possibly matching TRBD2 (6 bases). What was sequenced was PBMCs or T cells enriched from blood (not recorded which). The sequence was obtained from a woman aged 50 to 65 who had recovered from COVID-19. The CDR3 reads CASSERVHHNEQFF. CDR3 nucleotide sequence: TGTGCCAGTAGTGAGCGGGTCCACCACAATGAGCAGTTCTTC. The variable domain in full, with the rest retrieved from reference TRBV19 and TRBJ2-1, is DGGITQSPKYLFRKEGQNVTLSCEQNLNHDAMYWYRQDPGQGLRLIYYSQIVNDFQKGDIAEGYSVSREKKESFPLTVTSAQKNPTAFYLCASSERVHHNEQFFGPGTRLTVL.